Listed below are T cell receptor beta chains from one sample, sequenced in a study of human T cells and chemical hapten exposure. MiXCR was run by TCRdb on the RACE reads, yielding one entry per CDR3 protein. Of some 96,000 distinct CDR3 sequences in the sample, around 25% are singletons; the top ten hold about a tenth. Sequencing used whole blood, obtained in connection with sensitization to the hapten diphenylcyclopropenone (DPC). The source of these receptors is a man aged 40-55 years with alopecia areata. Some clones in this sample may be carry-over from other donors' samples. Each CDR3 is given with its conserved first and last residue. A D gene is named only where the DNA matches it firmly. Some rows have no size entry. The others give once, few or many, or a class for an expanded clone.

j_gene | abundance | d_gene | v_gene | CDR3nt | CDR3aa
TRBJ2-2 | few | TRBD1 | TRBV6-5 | TGTGCCAGCAGTTACTCGAGACAGGGGACGGGGACCGGGGAGCTGTTTTTT | CASSYSRQGTGTGELFF
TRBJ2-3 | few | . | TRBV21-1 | TGTGCCAGCACCAGAAAGGGGGACCCTTTAGTAGCGGGGCCAGATACGCAGTATTTT | CASTRKGDPLVAGPDTQYF
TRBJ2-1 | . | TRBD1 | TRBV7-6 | TGTGCCAGCAGCTTAAGGATCCCCCAGACAGGGGGAATTGGAGATGAGCAGTTCTTC | CASSLRIPQTGGIGDEQFF
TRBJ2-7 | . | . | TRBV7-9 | TGTGCCAGCAGCGAGATGGGCATCCAGGGAGGCGAGCAGTACTTC | CASSEMGIQGGEQYF
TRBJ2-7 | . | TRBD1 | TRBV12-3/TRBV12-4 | TGTGCCAGCACCGGCCGGGACAGCTACGAGCAGTACTTC | CASTGRDSYEQYF
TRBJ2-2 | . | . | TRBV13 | TGTGCCAGCAGCTTCCAGGTCCGTCAGAACACCGGGGAGCTGTTTTTT | CASSFQVRQNTGELFF
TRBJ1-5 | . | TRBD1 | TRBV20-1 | TGCAGTGCTAATCCGCACAGGGGAGGCAATCAGCCCCAGCATTTT | CSANPHRGGNQPQHF
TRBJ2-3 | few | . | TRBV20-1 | TGCAGTGCTAGAGTAAGCACAGATACGCAGTATTTT | CSARVSTDTQYF
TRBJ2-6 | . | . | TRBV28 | TGTGCCACCGGGATGTCGGGGGCCAACGTCCTGACTTTC | CATGMSGANVLTF
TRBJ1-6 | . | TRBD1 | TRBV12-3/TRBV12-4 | TGTGCCAGCAGACAGGGGGGTAATTCACCCCTCCACTTT | CASRQGGNSPLHF
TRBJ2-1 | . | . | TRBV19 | TGTGCCAGTACCCCTGACCCAAGCGGCCCATTTCCGGAGCAGTTCTTC | CASTPDPSGPFPEQFF
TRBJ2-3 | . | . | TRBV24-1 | TGTGCCACCTGGGACTTTCACACAGATACGCAGTATTTT | CATWDFHTDTQYF
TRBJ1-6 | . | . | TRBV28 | TGTGCCAGCAGTTCCTCACCGACCTCCTCGACAGCCCGGTGTGTGTCCCTCCACTTT | CASSSSPTSSTARCVSLHF
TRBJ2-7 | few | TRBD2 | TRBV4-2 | TGTGCCAGCAGCCAAGGCGAGAGGGGACTAGCGCATGGTGGCTCCTACGAGCAGTACTTC | CASSQGERGLAHGGSYEQYF
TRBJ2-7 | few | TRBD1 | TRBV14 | TGTGCCAGCAGCCAAGCTCCCGGGACAGGGAGCTACGAGCAGTACTTC | CASSQAPGTGSYEQYF
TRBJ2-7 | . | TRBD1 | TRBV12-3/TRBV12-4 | TGTGCCAGCAGTTTGATCACAGGGGAAAGTGAGCAGTACTTC | CASSLITGESEQYF
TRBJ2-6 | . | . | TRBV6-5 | TGTGCCAGCAGAAGCACGGACGGGAGCTCTGGGGCCAACGTCCTGACTTTC | CASRSTDGSSGANVLTF
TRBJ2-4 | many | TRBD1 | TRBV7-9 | TGTGCCAGCAGCTCGACAGGGATCCTAGCCAAAAACATTCAGTACTTC | CASSSTGILAKNIQYF
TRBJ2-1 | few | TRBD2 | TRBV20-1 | TGCAGTGCTAGAGATATAGGGGGGGGACCCGGGACTAGCAGAAACAATGAGCAGTTCTTC | CSARDIGGGPGTSRNNEQFF
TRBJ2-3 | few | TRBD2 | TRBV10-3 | TGTGCCATCAAATCAGCTAGCGGGAGCACAGATACGCAGTATTTT | CAIKSASGSTDTQYF
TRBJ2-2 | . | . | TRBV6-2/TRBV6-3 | TGTGCCAGCAGTTCCACCGACACCGGGGAGCTGTTTTTT | CASSSTDTGELFF
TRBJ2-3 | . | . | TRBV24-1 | TGTGCCACCAGTGCTCCCCAGGATACGCAGTATTTT | CATSAPQDTQYF
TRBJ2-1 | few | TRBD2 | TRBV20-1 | TGCAGTGCTAGCCCGACTAGCGGGGGGGACATTTCGTACAATGAGCAGTTCTTC | CSASPTSGGDISYNEQFF
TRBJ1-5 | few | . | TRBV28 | TGTGCCAGCAGTTTATCAGTTGGCGCCCAGCATTTT | CASSLSVGAQHF